Given below is one T cell receptor beta chain in context. The record originates from a study of blood T cell repertoires in COVID-19. Seattle's enrolled individuals joined amid active infection and were then monitored longitudinally. The CDR3 runs 15 residues. V shed 6 bases and J 5 bases; nucleotides not matched to a gene: 8. Germline V gives CDR1 KGHDR, CDR2 SFDVKD. Libraries were prepared by immunoSEQ multiplex PCR; TCRdb keeps only in-frame clonotypes and omits some of them. This sample yields some 130,000 clones, of which roughly 90% are seen a single time; 3.5% to 5% belongs to the top ten. This receptor was identified in a man in his fifties or sixties with COVID-19, enrolled during active disease. The chain combines TRBV24-1 with TRBJ2-1; TRBD1 aligns across 8 bases. The sequencing input was peripheral blood. CDR3 coding DNA: TGTGCCACCAGTCACCGGGACAGGCGAGACAATGAGCAGTTCTTC. Protein: CATSHRDRRDNEQFF.